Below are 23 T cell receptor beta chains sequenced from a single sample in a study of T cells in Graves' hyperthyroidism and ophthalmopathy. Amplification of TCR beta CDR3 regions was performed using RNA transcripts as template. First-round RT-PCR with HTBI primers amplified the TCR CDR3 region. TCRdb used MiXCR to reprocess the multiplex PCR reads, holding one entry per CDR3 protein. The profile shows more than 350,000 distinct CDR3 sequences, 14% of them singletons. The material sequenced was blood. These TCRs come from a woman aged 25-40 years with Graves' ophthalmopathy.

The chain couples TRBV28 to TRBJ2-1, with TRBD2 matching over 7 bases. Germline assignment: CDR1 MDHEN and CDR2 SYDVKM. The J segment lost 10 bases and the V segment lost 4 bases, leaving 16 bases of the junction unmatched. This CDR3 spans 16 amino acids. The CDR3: CASSSLRAGDGGEQFF. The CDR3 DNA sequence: TGTGCCAGCAGTTCCCTTCGGGCGGGAGATGGGGGGGAGCAGTTCTTC.

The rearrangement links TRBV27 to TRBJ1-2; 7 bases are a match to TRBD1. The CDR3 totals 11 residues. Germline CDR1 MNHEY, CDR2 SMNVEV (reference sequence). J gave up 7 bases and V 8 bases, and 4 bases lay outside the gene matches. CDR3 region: CASGTVVGYTF. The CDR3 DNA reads TGTGCCAGCGGGACAGTGGTTGGCTACACCTTC.

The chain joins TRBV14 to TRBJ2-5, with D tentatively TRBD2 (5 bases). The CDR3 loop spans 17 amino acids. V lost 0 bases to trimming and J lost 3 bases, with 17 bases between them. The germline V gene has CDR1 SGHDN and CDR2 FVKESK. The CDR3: CASSQDSVLVGEETQYF. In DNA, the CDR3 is TGTGCCAGCAGCCAAGATTCTGTCTTGGTCGGGGAAGAGACCCAGTACTTC.

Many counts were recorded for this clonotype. CDR3 DNA: TGTGCCAGCAGTGAAGGGGGTTGGAGCTCCTATAATTCACCCCTCCACTTT. Translated: CASSEGGWSSYNSPLHF. The chain employs TRBV2 and TRBJ1-6; D is unresolved. V lost 1 base, J lost 0 bases, and 10 bases lay in between. CDR1 and CDR2 (germline): SNHLY, FYNNEI. The CDR3 spans 17 residues.

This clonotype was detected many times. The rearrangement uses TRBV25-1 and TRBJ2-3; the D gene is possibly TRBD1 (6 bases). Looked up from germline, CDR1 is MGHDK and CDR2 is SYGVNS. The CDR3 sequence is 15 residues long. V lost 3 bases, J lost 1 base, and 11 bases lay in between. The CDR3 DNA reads TGTGCCAGCAGTGACCCGAGACAGGGCACAGATACGCAGTATTTT. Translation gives CASSDPRQGTDTQYF. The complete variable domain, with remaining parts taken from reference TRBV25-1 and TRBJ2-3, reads EADIYQTPRYLVIGTGKKITLECSQTMGHDKMYWYQQDPGMELHLIHYSYGVNSTEKGDLSSESTVSRIRTEHFPLTLESARPSHTSQYLCASSDPRQGTDTQYFGPGTRLTVL.

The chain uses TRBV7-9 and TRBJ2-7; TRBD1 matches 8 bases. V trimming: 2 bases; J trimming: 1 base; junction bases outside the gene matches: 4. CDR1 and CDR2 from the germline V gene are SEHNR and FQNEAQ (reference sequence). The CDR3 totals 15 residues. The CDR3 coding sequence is TGTGCCAGCAGCTTAATCGGGACAGGATCCTACGAGCAGTACTTC. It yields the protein CASSLIGTGSYEQYF.

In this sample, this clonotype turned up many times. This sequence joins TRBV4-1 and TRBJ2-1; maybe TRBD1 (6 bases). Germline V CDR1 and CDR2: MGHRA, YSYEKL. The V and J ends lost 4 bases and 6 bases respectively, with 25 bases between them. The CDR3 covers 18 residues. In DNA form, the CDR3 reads TGCGCCAGCAGCCCCAGAGGGTGGGGCAGGGGTCCTCCCAATGAGCAGTTCTTC. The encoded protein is CASSPRGWGRGPPNEQFF.

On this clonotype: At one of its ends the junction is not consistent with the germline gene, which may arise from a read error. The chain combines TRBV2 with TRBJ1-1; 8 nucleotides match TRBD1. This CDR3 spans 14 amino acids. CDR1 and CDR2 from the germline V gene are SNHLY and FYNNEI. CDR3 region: CAGRADRGNTEAFF. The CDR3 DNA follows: TGTGCCGGCAGGGCAGACAGGGGGAACACTGAAGCTTTCTTT.

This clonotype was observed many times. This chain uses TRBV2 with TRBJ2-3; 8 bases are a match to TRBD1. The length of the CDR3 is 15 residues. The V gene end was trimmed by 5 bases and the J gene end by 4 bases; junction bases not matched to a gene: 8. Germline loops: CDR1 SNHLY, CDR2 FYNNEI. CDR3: CASSPGQGLADTQYF. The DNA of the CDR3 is TGTGCCAGCAGTCCTGGACAGGGTTTAGCAGATACGCAGTATTTT.

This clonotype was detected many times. The DNA of the CDR3 is TGTGCCAGCAGCATACCAGCGGGGGCAGGGGAGACCCAGTACTTC. It specifies CASSIPAGAGETQYF. V and J are TRBV11-3 and TRBJ2-5, with 8 bases identical to TRBD2. Looked up from germline, CDR1 is SGHNT and CDR2 is YENEEA. Trimming took 5 bases from V and 5 from J; bases not matched to a gene: 10. This CDR3 comprises 15 residues.

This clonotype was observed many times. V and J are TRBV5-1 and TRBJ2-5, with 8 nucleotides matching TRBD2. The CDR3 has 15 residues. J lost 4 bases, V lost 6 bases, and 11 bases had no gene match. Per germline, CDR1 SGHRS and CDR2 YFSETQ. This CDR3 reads CASNEAGARGETQYF. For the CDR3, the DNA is TGCGCCAGCAACGAAGCGGGGGCGCGGGGAGAGACCCAGTACTTC. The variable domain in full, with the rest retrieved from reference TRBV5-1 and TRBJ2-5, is KAGVTQTPRYLIKTRGQQVTLSCSPISGHRSVSWYQQTPGQGLQFLFEYFSETQRNKGNFPGRFSGRQFSNSRSEMNVSTLELGDSALYLCASNEAGARGETQYFGPGTRLLVL.

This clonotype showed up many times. CDR3 in amino acids: CASSSRPGGWNEKLFF. DNA for the CDR3: TGTGCCAGCAGTTCTAGACCAGGTGGTTGGAATGAAAAACTGTTTTTT. The rearrangement uses TRBV12-3 or TRBV12-4 and TRBJ1-4, with D uncertain. V lost 4 bases, J lost 5 bases, and 17 bases lay in between. The length of the CDR3 is 16 residues.

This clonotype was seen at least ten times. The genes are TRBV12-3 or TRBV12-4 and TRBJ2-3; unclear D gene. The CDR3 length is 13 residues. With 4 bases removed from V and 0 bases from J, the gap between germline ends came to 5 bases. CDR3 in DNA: TGTGCCAGCAGTTCAGTTAGCACAGATACGCAGTATTTT. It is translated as CASSSVSTDTQYF.

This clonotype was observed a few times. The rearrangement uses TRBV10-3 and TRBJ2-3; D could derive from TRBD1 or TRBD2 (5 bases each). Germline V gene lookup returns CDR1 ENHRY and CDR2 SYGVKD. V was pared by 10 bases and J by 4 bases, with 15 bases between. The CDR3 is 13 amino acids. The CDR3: CASRDQAADTQYF. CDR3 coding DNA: TGTGCCAGTCGGGACCAAGCGGCAGATACGCAGTATTTT.

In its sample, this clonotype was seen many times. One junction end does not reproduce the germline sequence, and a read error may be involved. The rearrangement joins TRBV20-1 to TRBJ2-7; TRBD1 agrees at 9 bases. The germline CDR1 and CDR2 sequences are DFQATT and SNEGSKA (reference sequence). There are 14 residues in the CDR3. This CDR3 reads CSALSGTGIHEQYF. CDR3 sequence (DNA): TGCAGTGCTCTAAGCGGGACAGGGATCCACGAACAGTACTTC.

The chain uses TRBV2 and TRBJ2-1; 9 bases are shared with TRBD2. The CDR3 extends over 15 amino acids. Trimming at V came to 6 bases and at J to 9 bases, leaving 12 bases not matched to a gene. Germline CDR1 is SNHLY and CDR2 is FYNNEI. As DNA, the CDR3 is TGTGCCAGCAGGGGGGGGGCGGGGGGGCGCAGTGAGCAGTTCTTC. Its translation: CASRGGAGGRSEQFF.

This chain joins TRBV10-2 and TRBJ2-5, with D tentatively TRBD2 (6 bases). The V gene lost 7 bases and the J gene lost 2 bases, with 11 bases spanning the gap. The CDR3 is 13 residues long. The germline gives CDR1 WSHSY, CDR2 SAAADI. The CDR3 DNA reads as TGCGCCAGCACCCGCGGGGTACAAGAGACCCAGTACTTC. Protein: CASTRGVQETQYF.

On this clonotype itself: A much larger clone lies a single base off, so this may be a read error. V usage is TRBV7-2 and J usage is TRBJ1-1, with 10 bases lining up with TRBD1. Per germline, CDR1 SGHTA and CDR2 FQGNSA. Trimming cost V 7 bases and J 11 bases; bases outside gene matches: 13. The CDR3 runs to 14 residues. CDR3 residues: CASIFDRGRLSAFF. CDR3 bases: TGTGCCAGCATCTTCGACAGGGGGCGCCTGTCGGCTTTCTTT.

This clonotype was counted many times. For the CDR3, the DNA is TGTGCCAGCAGCGACTCAGAGACCCAGTACTTC. Residues: CASSDSETQYF. The chain is built from TRBV11-2 and TRBJ2-5; D ambiguous. Germline-derived CDR1 and CDR2 are SGHAT and FQNNGV. The V and J ends lost 5 bases and 4 bases respectively, with 5 bases between them. The CDR3 covers 11 residues.

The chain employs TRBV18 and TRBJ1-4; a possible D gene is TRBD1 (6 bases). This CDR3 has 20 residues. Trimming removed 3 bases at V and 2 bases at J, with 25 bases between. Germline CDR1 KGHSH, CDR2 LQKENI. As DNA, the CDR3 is TGTGCCAGCTCACCCACCAGAGACTCCCAGGGGCGAGGGACTAATGAAAAACTGTTTTTT. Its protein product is CASSPTRDSQGRGTNEKLFF.

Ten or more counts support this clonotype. The CDR3 DNA follows: TGTGCCAGCAGCCAAGATTTGGAGGGTGGCTACACCTTC. Protein: CASSQDLEGGYTF. This chain links TRBV14 with TRBJ1-2; the D is unclear. The V gene's germline CDR1 is SGHDN and CDR2 FVKESK. The CDR3 sequence is 13 residues long. Trimming took off 0 bases at V and 7 bases at J, with 9 bases between the two ends.

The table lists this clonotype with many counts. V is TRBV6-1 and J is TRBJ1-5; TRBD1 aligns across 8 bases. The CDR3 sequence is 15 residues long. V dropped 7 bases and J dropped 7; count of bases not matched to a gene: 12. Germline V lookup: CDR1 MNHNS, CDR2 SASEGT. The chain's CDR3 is CASIAGTGMWQPQHF. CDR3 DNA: TGTGCCAGCATTGCGGGGACAGGTATGTGGCAGCCCCAGCATTTT.

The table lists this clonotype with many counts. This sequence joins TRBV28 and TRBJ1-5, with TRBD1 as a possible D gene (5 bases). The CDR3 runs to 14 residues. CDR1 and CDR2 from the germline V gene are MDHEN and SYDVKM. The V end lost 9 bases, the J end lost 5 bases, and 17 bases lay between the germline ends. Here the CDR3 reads CASYDTGPYQPQHF. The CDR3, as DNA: TGTGCCAGTTACGATACAGGACCCTATCAGCCCCAGCATTTT.